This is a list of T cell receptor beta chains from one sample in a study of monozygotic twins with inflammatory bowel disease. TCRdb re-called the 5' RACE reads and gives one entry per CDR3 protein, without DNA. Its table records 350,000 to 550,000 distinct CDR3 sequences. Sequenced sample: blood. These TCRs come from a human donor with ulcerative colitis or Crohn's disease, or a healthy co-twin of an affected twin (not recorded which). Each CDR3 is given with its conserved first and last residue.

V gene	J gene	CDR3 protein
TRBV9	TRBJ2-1	CASSVVDSDGGLYNEQFF
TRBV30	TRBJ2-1	CAWSVYPPSTEQFF
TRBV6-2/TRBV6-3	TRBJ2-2	CASSTRPGLAGSGGPGELFF
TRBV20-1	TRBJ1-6	CSARDFTDNSPLHF
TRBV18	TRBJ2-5	CASSPLAETQYF
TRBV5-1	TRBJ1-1	CAGSMGDPNTEAFF
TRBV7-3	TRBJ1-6	CASSLWGGNSPLHF
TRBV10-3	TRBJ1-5	CAISEWGAQPQHF
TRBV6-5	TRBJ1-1	CASSSHLRAPNTEAFF
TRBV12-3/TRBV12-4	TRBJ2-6	CASSSTGQGALRGANVLTF
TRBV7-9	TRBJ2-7	CASSAQGNEQYF